The sequence of this TCR beta chain was determined in a study of blood T cell repertoires in COVID-19. In the study overall: Spain, Italy and the United States supplied samples that represented acute and convalescent COVID-19. T cells, B-cell-depleted T cells, or PBMCs supplied cDNA or gDNA.

Per germline, CDR1 SGHTA and CDR2 FQGNSA. V dropped 4 bases and J dropped 7 bases, with 13 bases sitting between them. CDR3 length: 13 amino acids. Per the study methods: By means of reference gene primer amplification, nucleated cell counts were estimated. Sequencing was performed with immunoSEQ multiplex PCR; in TCRdb, only in-frame clones are kept and a portion is missing. Clone size and the V and J calls come from that table; the DNA yielded D and trimming. The data hold 85,000 or so clones, with over 90% observed a single time. The rearrangement uses TRBV7-2 and TRBJ1-1; TRBD1 might be the D (5 bases). The clonotype originates from a human donor with active COVID-19. The donor label of this sample is uncertain. Sequencing used peripheral blood. In nucleotides, the CDR3 is TGTGCCAGCAGCTCCCGCAGGGAGGGTGAAGCTTTCTTT. It translates to CASSSRREGEAFF.